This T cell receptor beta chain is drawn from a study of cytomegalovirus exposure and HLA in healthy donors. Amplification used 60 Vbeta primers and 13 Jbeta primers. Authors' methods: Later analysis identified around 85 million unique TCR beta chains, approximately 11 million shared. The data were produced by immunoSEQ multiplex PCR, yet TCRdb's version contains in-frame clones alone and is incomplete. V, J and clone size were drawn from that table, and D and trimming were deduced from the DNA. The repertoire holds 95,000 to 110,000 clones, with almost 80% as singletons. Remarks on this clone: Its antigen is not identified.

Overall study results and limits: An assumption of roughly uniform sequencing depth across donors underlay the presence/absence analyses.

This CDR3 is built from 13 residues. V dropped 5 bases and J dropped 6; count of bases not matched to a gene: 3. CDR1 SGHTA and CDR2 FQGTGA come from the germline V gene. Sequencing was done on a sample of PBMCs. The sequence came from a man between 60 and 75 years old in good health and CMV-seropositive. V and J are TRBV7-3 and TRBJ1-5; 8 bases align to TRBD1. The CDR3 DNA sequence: TGTGCCAGCAGCCAGGGGGCTAGTCAGCCCCAGCATTTT. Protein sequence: CASSQGASQPQHF.